This is a list of T cell receptor beta chains from one sample in a study of blood T cell repertoires in COVID-19. The assay was immunoSEQ multiplex PCR, and TCRdb's table has in-frame clones only and misses some. The table lists fewer than 300,000 clones, about nine tenths of them singletons. What was sequenced was peripheral blood. The receptors come from a man in his 60s who had recovered from COVID-19. The conserved cysteine and the conserved F or W are not part of the CDR3 here.

V	J	length	CDR3
TRBV5-4	TRBJ2-5	16	ASSSGLAGGGYQETQY
TRBV4-1	TRBJ2-3	15	ASSLRTSGRGTDTQY
TRBV6-2/TRBV6-3	TRBJ2-5	14	ASSYPGGRLQETQY
TRBV27	TRBJ2-7	13	ASSLQTGNPYEQY
TRBV5-1	TRBJ2-7	12	ASSLAENSYEQY
TRBV4-1	TRBJ1-1	13	ASSLFPTVNTEAF
TRBV12-3/TRBV12-4	TRBJ1-2	11	ASSFQANYGYT
TRBV6-2/TRBV6-3	TRBJ1-2	14	ASTPSGTGRRNGYT
TRBV14	TRBJ2-7	13	ASSRRDSTLYEQY
TRBV7-2	TRBJ1-5	12	ASSQQRGNQPQH
TRBV6-6	TRBJ1-1	14	ASSYSGQGGYTEAF
TRBV2	TRBJ2-1	13	ASGGQALFYNEQF
TRBV21-1	TRBJ1-2	13	ASSKDRQGNYGYT
TRBV6-5	TRBJ2-5	12	ASSRGLNGETQY
TRBV9	TRBJ2-3	15	ASSGSRAGGLLDTQY
TRBV21-1	TRBJ1-2	14	ASSNGWELTDYGYT
TRBV4-1	TRBJ2-1	16	ASSQDLDSLHIYNEQF
TRBV6-6	TRBJ1-1	14	ASSRPRTGMNTEAF
TRBV10-1	TRBJ1-1	13	ASSRDRGLDTEAF
TRBV3-1/TRBV3-2	TRBJ1-4	16	ASSRIQGAPTTNEKLF
TRBV4-1	TRBJ1-1	14	ASSQDGGYMNTEAF
TRBV11-2	TRBJ2-1	8	ASSRNEQF
TRBV12-3/TRBV12-4	TRBJ2-4	10	ASSLRQGWKY
TRBV6-5	TRBJ2-3	11	ASSRTGGDTQY
TRBV29-1	TRBJ2-3	14	SVTDRGHLSTDTQY
TRBV4-2	TRBJ2-7	13	ASSQEGTAAYEQY
TRBV29-1	TRBJ2-7	15	SAAGYLAGAVRYEQY
TRBV18	TRBJ1-5	12	ASSPQGSNQPQH
TRBV3-1/TRBV3-2	TRBJ1-3	12	ASSQTSILNTIY
TRBV24-1	TRBJ2-3	12	ATRGGPSTDTQY
TRBV3-1/TRBV3-2	TRBJ2-1	13	ASSLRGGAYNEQF
TRBV24-1	TRBJ2-2	14	ATSDQGRNPTGELF
TRBV6-5	TRBJ2-7	11	ASSKGYLYEQY
TRBV7-9	TRBJ2-1	13	ASSLVLAGGNEQF
TRBV4-1	TRBJ1-6	13	ASSSWTEPNSPLH
TRBV19	TRBJ2-5	12	ASSLGTGRETQY
TRBV10-3	TRBJ2-2	14	AISESTIQGSGELF
TRBV10-2	TRBJ2-3	11	ASSKDWSDTQY
TRBV5-4	TRBJ1-2	11	ASSSQGDYGYT
TRBV7-6	TRBJ2-7	13	ASSLTNRATVEQY
TRBV6-5	TRBJ2-5	12	ASSYQAGLETQY
TRBV6-5	TRBJ1-2	13	ASGDRTLEIYGYT
TRBV13	TRBJ1-2	13	ASSEYRGVSYGYT
TRBV18	TRBJ2-7	14	ASSPEDGILAYEQY
TRBV15	TRBJ2-7	12	ATSSLPLGVEQY
TRBV6-5	TRBJ2-2	13	ASSSQDYNTGELF
TRBV6-6	TRBJ2-5	12	ASSWGTAKETQY
TRBV9	TRBJ2-7	14	ASSPRAASGGREQY
TRBV7-6	TRBJ2-5	13	ASSLATTGQETQY
TRBV6-4	TRBJ1-1	14	ASSDWTGWSNTEAF